This T cell receptor (beta chain) came from a study of T cell repertoires in cytomegalovirus infection. Study context: HLA-B-restricted CMV epitopes that are well studied were used alongside recently identified HLA-C-restricted ones.

Remarks on this clonotype: Its antigen remains unidentified.

V was pared by 3 bases and J by 15 bases, with 18 bases between. The germline V gene encodes CDR1 DFQATT and CDR2 SNEGSKA (reference sequence). The CDR3 contains 12 residues. TCRdb called the reads again in MiXCR, with one record for every CDR3 protein. The sample carries about 770,000 distinct CDR3 sequences, 25% to 30% recorded once. Sequencing used cultured CD8+ T cells from PBMCs, obtained from culture after CMV antigen stimulation. The clonotype originates from a human donor in good health (CMV status not recorded). Some clones in this sample may be carry-over from other donors' samples. The chain has TRBV20-1 and TRBJ2-1, with a tentative D call TRBD2 (5 bases). The CDR3 bases are TGCAGTGCTAGGGGAAGTCTCCAGGACTTGTTCTTC. This encodes CSARGSLQDLFF.